This entry describes one T cell receptor beta chain. Antigen unknown. The sample originates from a study of cytomegalovirus exposure and HLA in healthy donors. Study-level findings and limits: The authors later linked a missense DCLRE1C variant to TCR beta V- and J-gene trimming. Earlier analysis looked at TCR beta V segments, and most were productive about 87% or about 30% of the time. According to the study, some 160 TCR beta chains were cytomegalovirus-associated. When analyzed later, the rates of TCR association showed variation by HLA locus, with DRB1 the most and HLA-C the fewest.

The study ran its PCR with 60 Vbeta and 13 Jbeta primers. Clones were read by immunoSEQ multiplex PCR, and TCRdb kept only the in-frame ones, dropping some. The sample shows a few hundred thousand clones, roughly 80% of them seen only once. V shed 7 bases, J shed 1 base, and the junction held 8 bases outside the gene matches. Per germline, CDR1 MDHEN and CDR2 SYDVKM. The CDR3 extends over 15 amino acids. V and J are TRBV28 and TRBJ2-7, with 9 nucleotides matching TRBD2. Sequenced: PBMCs. This clonotype was sampled from a girl aged 2 to 10 in good health and CMV-seronegative. CDR3 DNA: TGTGCCAGCAATAATCCAGCGGGAGGTTCCTACGAGCAGTACTTC. The encoded protein is CASNNPAGGSYEQYF. Together with reference TRBV28 and TRBJ2-7, the CDR3 gives the full variable domain: DVKVTQSSRYLVKRTGEKVFLECVQDMDHENMFWYRQDPGLGLRLIYFSYDVKMKEKGDIPEGYSVSREKKERFSLILESASTNQTSMYLCASNNPAGGSYEQYFGPGTRLTVT.